This entry lists 27 T cell receptor beta chains sequenced from one sample in a study of T-cell memory formation after mild COVID-19. TCRdb recomputed calls from the 5' RACE reads with MiXCR, one row per CDR3 protein. The sample holds about 290,000 distinct CDR3 sequences, approximately 15% seen once. The sample consisted of PBMCs or a T cell subset sorted from them (not recorded which). The receptors were sampled from a young man who had mild COVID-19 (a few samples of this study predate the infection). Cell type and time point are not known.

A few counts support this clonotype. J is TRBJ1-2 and V is TRBV7-2, with 9 bases matching TRBD1. The CDR3 spans 14 residues. CDR1 is SGHTA and CDR2 is FQGNSA in the germline V gene. The ends lost 3 bases at V and 8 bases at J; junction bases unmatched: 7. DNA for the CDR3: TGTGCCAGCAGCTTCACGACAGGGGGTAAAGGCTACACCTTC. Its translation is CASSFTTGGKGYTF. The full variable domain, completed using reference TRBV7-2 and TRBJ1-2, is GAGVSQSPSNKVTEKGKDVELRCDPISGHTALYWYRQSLGQGLEFLIYFQGNSAPDKSGLPSDRFSAERTGGSVSTLTIQRTQQEDSAVYLCASSFTTGGKGYTFGSGTRLTVV.

The V call is TRBV6-2 or TRBV6-3, the J call TRBJ2-3; TRBD2 matches at 7 bases. Trimming cost V 6 bases and J 6 bases; bases outside gene matches: 12. Germline-derived CDR1 and CDR2 are MNHEY and SVGEGT. This CDR3 comprises 15 residues. Written as DNA, the CDR3 is TGTGCCAGCAGCCCCGGGCGGGGGAGGTCGGATACGCAGTATTTT. Its protein product is CASSPGRGRSDTQYF.

The rearrangement joins TRBV6-4 to TRBJ1-5, with 10 bases lining up with TRBD1. The CDR3 runs to 15 residues. The junction had 0 bases not matched to a gene; V was cut back by 2 bases and J by 2 bases. CDR1 is MRHNA and CDR2 is SNTAGT in the germline V gene. The chain's CDR3 is CASSDGTGGNQPQHF. DNA of the CDR3: TGTGCCAGCAGTGACGGGACAGGGGGCAATCAGCCCCAGCATTTT.

The CDR3 loop is CASSPRGVDLHF. CDR3 coding DNA: TGTGCCAGCAGTCCCCGGGGAGTAGACCTCCACTTT. The J gene is TRBJ1-6, the V gene TRBV28, with D unclear. This CDR3 comprises 12 residues. Germline values: CDR1 MDHEN, CDR2 SYDVKM. With 5 bases removed from V and 15 bases from J, the gap between germline ends came to 14 bases.

This clonotype was recorded a few times. The rearrangement joins TRBV7-2 to TRBJ1-1, with D uncertain. The V and J ends lost 5 bases and 8 bases respectively, with 6 bases between them. The CDR3 has 10 amino acids. Germline V lookup: CDR1 SGHTA, CDR2 FQGNSA. DNA of the CDR3: TGTGCCAGCAGCCGTCGAGAAGCTTTCTTT. Amino acid sequence: CASSRREAFF.

This clonotype occurred a few times. The J gene is TRBJ2-3, the V gene TRBV4-1, with 9 bases fitting TRBD2. V shed 3 bases and J 4 bases; nucleotides not matched to a gene: 5. Germline values: CDR1 MGHRA, CDR2 YSYEKL. CDR3 size: 15 residues. Written as DNA, the CDR3 is TGCGCCAGCAGCCACCCGGGACTAGCAGCAGATACGCAGTATTTT. Protein: CASSHPGLAADTQYF.

In DNA, the CDR3 is TGCGCCAGCAGTCACAAGGATGGCTACACCTTC. The encoded protein is CASSHKDGYTF. The chain recombines TRBV4-1 with TRBJ1-2; D is unclear. V dropped 6 bases and J dropped 6 bases, with 8 bases sitting between them. Germline CDR1 and CDR2: MGHRA and YSYEKL. The CDR3 is 11 amino acids.

The rearrangement joins TRBV19 to TRBJ2-2; possibly TRBD1 for D (6 bases). The V and J ends lost 6 bases and 6 bases respectively, with 11 bases between them. Looked up from germline, CDR1 is LNHDA and CDR2 is SQIVND (reference sequence). The CDR3 is 13 residues long. For the CDR3, the DNA is TGTGCCAGTAGGGTACAGGGACCCGGGGAGCTGTTTTTT. This sequence encodes CASRVQGPGELFF. Looking up the rest from reference TRBV19 and TRBJ2-2 gives the full variable domain: DGGITQSPKYLFRKEGQNVTLSCEQNLNHDAMYWYRQDPGQGLRLIYYSQIVNDFQKGDIAEGYSVSREKKESFPLTVTSAQKNPTAFYLCASRVQGPGELFFGEGSRLTVL.

The table lists this clonotype with a few counts. The CDR3 nucleotides read TGCAGTGCTTCAGGGAACACTGGAAACACCATATATTTT. It translates to CSASGNTGNTIYF. The chain combines TRBV20-1 with TRBJ1-3; D possibly corresponds to TRBD1 (5 bases). CDR1 and CDR2 from the germline V gene are DFQATT and SNEGSKA (reference sequence). The germline V and J ends were trimmed by 5 bases and 2 bases, with 10 bases remaining between them. The CDR3 is made up of 13 amino acids.

This clonotype was counted a few times. The chain combines TRBV7-2 with TRBJ1-2, with D possibly being TRBD1 (6 bases). Germline CDR1 SGHTA, CDR2 FQGNSA. The CDR3 is made up of 14 amino acids. V was pared by 1 base and J by 4 bases, with 10 bases between. The DNA for the CDR3 is TGTGCCAGCAGCTTAGATGCCAGGGGCTATGGCTACACCTTC. Its protein is CASSLDARGYGYTF.

The chain has TRBV29-1 and TRBJ1-1, with D unclear. Germline V gene data show CDR1 as SQVTM and CDR2 as ANQGSEA. V was trimmed by 5 bases and J by 0 bases, leaving 13 bases between them. This CDR3 is 14 amino acids long. The CDR3 reads CSVKMTDLNTEAFF. CDR3 sequence (DNA): TGCAGCGTTAAAATGACGGACTTGAACACTGAAGCTTTCTTT.

The chain joins TRBV29-1 to TRBJ2-5; D is undetermined. Germline CDR1 and CDR2: SQVTM and ANQGSEA. This CDR3 is built from 11 residues. With 6 bases removed from V and 3 bases from J, the gap between germline ends came to 8 bases. The CDR3 bases are TGCAGCGTCTGGTCAGAAGAGACCCAGTACTTC. As protein: CSVWSEETQYF.

The sample holds a few counts of this clonotype. This chain connects TRBV5-1 to TRBJ1-3; D is ambiguous. Deletions cut 0 bases from V and 4 bases from J, with 5 bases between. The CDR3 contains 13 residues. From germline, CDR1 is SGHRS and CDR2 YFSETQ. The CDR3: CASSLEVGNTIYF. The DNA for the CDR3 is TGCGCCAGCAGCTTGGAGGTGGGAAACACCATATATTTT.

This clonotype was counted a few times. This chain connects TRBV27 to TRBJ2-3; 12 bases match TRBD2. V was pared by 5 bases and J by 4 bases, with 10 bases of the junction left unmatched. Germline V CDR1 and CDR2: MNHEY, SMNVEV (reference sequence). The CDR3 is made up of 17 amino acids. CDR3 sequence: CASSPRLAGGHPDTQYF. CDR3 sequence (DNA): TGTGCCAGCAGTCCTCGCCTAGCGGGGGGGCATCCAGATACGCAGTATTTT.

This clonotype was observed a few times. The V call is TRBV9, the J call TRBJ1-1, with a weak D call TRBD1 (5 bases). V lost 0 bases, J lost 3 bases, and 6 bases lay in between. Germline CDR1 and CDR2: SGDLS and YYNGEE. The CDR3 is 13 amino acids. CDR3 coding DNA: TGTGCCAGCAGCGTAGCGGGGGACACTGAAGCTTTCTTT. It is translated as CASSVAGDTEAFF.

The chain combines TRBV20-1 with TRBJ2-2; TRBD2 might be the D (5 bases). The germline CDR1 and CDR2 sequences are DFQATT and SNEGSKA (reference sequence). V was shortened by 5 bases and J by 0 bases, with 13 bases between the two germline ends. The CDR3 is 15 amino acids. The CDR3 DNA follows: TGCAGTGCTCAACCAGCGGTCGCGAACACCGGGGAGCTGTTTTTT. It specifies CSAQPAVANTGELFF.

This clonotype was counted a few times. The chain carries TRBV9 and TRBJ2-7; no firm D call. Trimming took off 1 base at V and 1 base at J, with 12 bases between the two ends. The V gene's germline CDR1 is SGDLS and CDR2 YYNGEE. This CDR3 is 15 amino acids long. The CDR3 here is CASSVLSAPSYEQYF. The CDR3 DNA is TGTGCCAGCAGCGTATTATCGGCTCCTTCCTACGAGCAGTACTTC.

A few counts support this clonotype. The rearrangement joins TRBV12-3 or TRBV12-4 to TRBJ2-3; 9 nucleotides align to TRBD2. Trimming took 6 bases from V and 8 from J; bases not matched to a gene: 9. There are 14 residues in the CDR3. DNA for the CDR3: TGTGCCAGCAGCATGGCTAGCGGGGTCCTTACGCAGTATTTT. It encodes CASSMASGVLTQYF.

A few counts support this clonotype. The chain has TRBV4-1 and TRBJ2-1; D is unclear. Trimming took off 1 base at V and 5 bases at J, with 6 bases between the two ends. CDR1 is MGHRA, CDR2 YSYEKL, per germline. The CDR3 extends over 13 amino acids. The CDR3 nucleotides read TGCGCCAGCAGCCAAGTTCGGAACAATGAGCAGTTCTTC. This codes for CASSQVRNNEQFF.

This clonotype was recorded a few times. This chain connects TRBV5-5 to TRBJ1-5; no definite D call. Germline V CDR1 and CDR2: SGHKS, YYEKEE (reference sequence). The CDR3 contains 13 residues. Trimming removed 1 base at V and 4 bases at J, with 6 bases between. CDR3 protein: CASSLYRNQPQHF. CDR3 DNA sequence: TGTGCCAGCAGCTTGTATAGGAATCAGCCCCAGCATTTT. Full variable domain (outside the CDR3, taken from reference TRBV5-5 and TRBJ1-5): DAGVTQSPTHLIKTRGQQVTLRCSPISGHKSVSWYQQVLGQGPQFIFQYYEKEERGRGNFPDRFSARQFPNYSSELNVNALLLGDSALYLCASSLYRNQPQHFGDGTRLSIL.

This clonotype was counted between two and nine times. The chain employs TRBV6-6 and TRBJ1-1; D unclear. Germline loops: CDR1 MNHNY, CDR2 SVGAGI (reference sequence). Trimming shortened V by 5 bases and J by 6 bases, and 10 bases separated the two germline ends. The CDR3 loop spans 12 amino acids. The DNA of the CDR3 is TGTGCCAGCAGTCCACCTACTGCTGAAGCTTTCTTT. Its protein is CASSPPTAEAFF.

This clonotype was recorded a few times. The chain joins TRBV4-2 to TRBJ2-3; TRBD2 matches at 13 bases. The junction had 8 bases not matched to a gene; V was cut back by 4 bases and J by 7 bases. CDR1 is LGHNA and CDR2 is YNFKEQ in the germline V gene. This CDR3 contains 16 residues. The CDR3 reads CASSPRLAGGDYTQYF. CDR3 bases: TGTGCCAGCAGCCCGAGACTAGCGGGGGGTGATTATACGCAGTATTTT.

This clonotype was detected many times. This rearrangement joins TRBV5-1 to TRBJ2-1; TRBD2 might be the D (5 bases). Germline V lookup: CDR1 SGHRS, CDR2 YFSETQ. The CDR3 sequence is 16 residues long. Trimming took 1 base from V and 8 from J, leaving 19 bases between them. CDR3 residues: CASSLRIGGLGDEQFF. The CDR3 coding sequence is TGCGCCAGCAGCTTGAGAATAGGAGGTTTAGGAGATGAGCAGTTCTTC.

This clonotype appeared a few times. V and J are TRBV20-1 and TRBJ1-2, with 7 bases that match TRBD1. Germline V gene lookup returns CDR1 DFQATT and CDR2 SNEGSKA (reference sequence). This CDR3 contains 12 residues. With 5 bases clipped from V and 2 bases from J, the junction kept 2 bases outside the gene matches. The CDR3: CSAATGNYGYTF. DNA for the CDR3: TGCAGTGCTGCGACAGGGAACTATGGCTACACCTTC.

The chain employs TRBV19 and TRBJ1-1; tentatively, D is TRBD1 (6 bases). Germline lookup yields CDR1 LNHDA and CDR2 SQIVND (reference sequence). Trimming cost V 6 bases and J 8 bases, with 10 bases left between them. The CDR3 runs to 11 residues. This CDR3 is CASSTDREAFF. Written as DNA, the CDR3 is TGTGCCAGTAGCACGGACAGAGAAGCTTTCTTT.

This clonotype appeared many times. This chain joins TRBV12-3 or TRBV12-4 and TRBJ2-5; possibly TRBD1 or TRBD2 for D (5 bases each). Trimming took 6 bases from V and 1 from J, leaving 12 bases between them. The CDR3 loop spans 14 amino acids. The CDR3 protein is CASSRDGSQETQYF. CDR3 DNA: TGTGCCAGCAGCCGGGACGGCTCCCAAGAGACCCAGTACTTC.

This clonotype occurred a few times. This chain joins TRBV20-1 and TRBJ1-1; 10 bases are shared with TRBD1. The CDR3 is 13 residues long. V shed 4 bases, J shed 5 bases, and the junction held 4 bases outside the gene matches. Germline V lookup: CDR1 DFQATT, CDR2 SNEGSKA (reference sequence). The CDR3 DNA is TGCAGTGCTAACCGGGACAGGGGAACTGAAGCTTTCTTT. It is translated as CSANRDRGTEAFF.